Following are 3 T cell receptor beta chains from one sample sequenced in a study of cytomegalovirus exposure and HLA in healthy donors (TCRdb year 2017). The protocol used for the library was the immunoSEQ multiplex PCR assay. A mixture of 60 forward primers for TCR Vbeta segments and 13 reverse primers for TCR Jbeta segments was used in the multiplex PCR. Not all clones reach the TCRdb copy of this immuneACCESS table, which keeps in-frame sequences only. Checked studies attribute under half of the gap to unresolved V genes and leave the rest unexplained. The sample has around 120,000 clones on record, roughly 77% of them singletons. The leading ten clones occupy 5.5% to 7% of the sample. Sequencing was done on a sample of PBMCs. Receptor source: a woman aged 40 to 50 in good health and CMV-seropositive.

This clone has a handful of counts. The rearrangement joins TRBV27 to TRBJ2-7; maybe TRBD2 (6 bases). CDR1 MNHEY and CDR2 SMNVEV come from the germline V gene (reference sequence). V lost 8 bases and J lost 2, with 13 bases in between. The CDR3 has 13 amino acids. DNA of the CDR3: TGTGCCAGCGGAGATAGCGGACCCTACGAGCAGTACTTC. Protein product: CASGDSGPYEQYF.

The sample holds one count of this clone. The V gene is TRBV6-1, the J gene TRBJ1-5, with TRBD1 matching 8 bases. The V and J ends lost 7 bases and 6 bases, in that order; junction bases with no gene match: 8. The CDR3 is 14 residues long. Germline CDR1 MNHNS, CDR2 SASEGT. Here the CDR3 reads CASTQDRAGQPQHF. CDR3 bases: TGTGCCAGCACCCAGGACAGGGCAGGTCAGCCCCAGCATTTT.

The rearrangement uses TRBV18 and TRBJ2-6, with D possibly matching TRBD1 (5 bases). V shed 4 bases and J shed 0 bases, with 16 bases lying between them. Germline CDR1 KGHSH, CDR2 LQKENI. CDR3 size: 18 residues. The CDR3 loop is CASSRDSVKSSGANVLTF. The DNA of the CDR3 is TGTGCCAGCTCACGCGACAGCGTTAAGTCCTCTGGGGCCAACGTCCTGACTTTC. Drawing the rest from reference TRBV18 and TRBJ2-6, the complete variable domain is NAGVMQNPRHLVRRRGQEARLRCSPMKGHSHVYWYRQLPEEGLKFMVYLQKENIIDESGMPKERFSAEFPKEGPSILRIQQVVRGDSAAYFCASSRDSVKSSGANVLTFGAGSRLTVL.